This TCR beta chain came from a study of Graves' ophthalmopathy and Graves' hyperthyroidism. Across the whole study: Samples of peripheral blood were obtained at initial diagnosis, prior to treatment of any kind. Study observations and caveats: The blood repertoire also included most expanded thyroid clonotypes above 0.001 frequency. Built on 13 signatures, a model told ophthalmopathy apart from stable hyperthyroidism with approximately 91% sensitivity and around 80% specificity.

This CDR3 region has 15 residues. Per the germline V gene, CDR1 is SGDLS and CDR2 is YYNGEE. V gave up 4 bases and J gave up 1 base, with 15 bases separating them. As for this clonotype: Its matching antigen is unknown.

Transcripts of RNA were the source for amplifying TCR beta CDR3 regions. RT-PCR with HTBI primers came first, then second-round multiplex PCR. Each CDR3 protein is one row after TCRdb ran MiXCR on the multiplex PCR reads. Of roughly 700,000 distinct CDR3 sequences in the sample, about 44% are singletons; the top ten hold approximately 46%. The TCR was taken from an adult man with Graves' ophthalmopathy. Material for sequencing was peripheral blood. This chain connects TRBV9 to TRBJ2-7; either TRBD1 or TRBD2 may fit D (6 bases each). In DNA form, the CDR3 reads TGTGCCAGCAGCCCGGCGGGACACATTTCCTACGAGCAGTACTTC. It encodes CASSPAGHISYEQYF.